This TCR beta chain was captured by sequencing in a study of T cell responses to AZD1222 COVID-19 vaccine. Turning to this clone: What it recognizes is unknown.

Clones were sequenced by immunoSEQ multiplex PCR, and TCRdb holds only the in-frame ones, with some missing. The data show about 120,000 clones, roughly nine tenths seen once. Overall study findings and caveats: White British people made up most donors, females outnumbered males, and clonal diversity was possibly underestimated. Two AZD1222 doses significantly raised spike-specific TCR breadth and depth over controls. Samples come after the peak T cell response, not at day 14. Unmutated variant regions are reportedly targeted by nearly half of spike-specific TCRs.

V was pared by 6 bases and J by 7 bases, with 11 bases of the junction left unmatched. The CDR3 is 14 amino acids. Per the germline V gene, CDR1 is MNHEY and CDR2 is SVGEGT. This sequence was found in an adult in good health. The chain uses TRBV6-2 or TRBV6-3 and TRBJ1-2, with 7 bases identical to TRBD1. Material: peripheral blood, obtained on day 0 of AZD1222 vaccination. Here the CDR3 reads CASSVRGGIRGYTF. In DNA form, the CDR3 reads TGTGCCAGCAGCGTCAGGGGGGGGATACGTGGCTACACCTTC.